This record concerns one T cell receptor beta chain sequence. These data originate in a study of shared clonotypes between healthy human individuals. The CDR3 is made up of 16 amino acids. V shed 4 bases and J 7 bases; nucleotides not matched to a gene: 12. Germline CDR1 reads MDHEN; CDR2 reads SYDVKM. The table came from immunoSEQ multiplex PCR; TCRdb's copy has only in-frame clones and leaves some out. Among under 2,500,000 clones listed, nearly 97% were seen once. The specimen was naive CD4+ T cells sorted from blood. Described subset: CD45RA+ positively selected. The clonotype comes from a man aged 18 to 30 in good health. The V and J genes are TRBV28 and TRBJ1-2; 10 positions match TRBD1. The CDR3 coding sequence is TGTGCCAGCAGTTCGAGTTTGACAGGGGGCTTAGGTGGCTACACCTTC. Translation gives CASSSSLTGGLGGYTF.